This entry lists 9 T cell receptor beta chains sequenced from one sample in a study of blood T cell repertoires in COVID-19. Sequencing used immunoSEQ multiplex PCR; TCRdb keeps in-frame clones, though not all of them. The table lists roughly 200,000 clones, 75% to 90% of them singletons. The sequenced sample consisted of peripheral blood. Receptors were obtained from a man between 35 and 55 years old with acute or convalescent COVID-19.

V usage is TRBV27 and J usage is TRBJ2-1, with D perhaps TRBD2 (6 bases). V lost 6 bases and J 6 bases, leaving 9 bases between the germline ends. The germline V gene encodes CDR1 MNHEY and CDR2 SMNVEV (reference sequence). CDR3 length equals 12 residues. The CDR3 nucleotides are TGTGCCAGCAGCGGGGGAATCAATGAGCAGTTCTTC. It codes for CASSGGINEQFF.

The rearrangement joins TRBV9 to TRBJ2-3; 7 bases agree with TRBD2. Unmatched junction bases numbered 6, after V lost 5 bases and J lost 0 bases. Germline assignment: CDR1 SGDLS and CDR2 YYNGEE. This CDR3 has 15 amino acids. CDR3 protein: CASSGPGGSTDTQYF. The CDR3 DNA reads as TGTGCCAGCAGTGGACCCGGGGGGAGCACAGATACGCAGTATTTT.

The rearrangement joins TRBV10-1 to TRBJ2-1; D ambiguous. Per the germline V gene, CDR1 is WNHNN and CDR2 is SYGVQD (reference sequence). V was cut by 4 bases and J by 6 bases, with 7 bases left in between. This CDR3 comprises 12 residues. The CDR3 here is CASSGPGNEQFF. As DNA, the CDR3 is TGCGCCAGCAGTGGGCCGGGCAATGAGCAGTTCTTC.

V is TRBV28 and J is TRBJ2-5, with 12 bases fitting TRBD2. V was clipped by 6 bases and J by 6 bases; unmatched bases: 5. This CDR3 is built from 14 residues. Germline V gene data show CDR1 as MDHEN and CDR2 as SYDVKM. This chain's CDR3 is CASRLAGGRKTQYF. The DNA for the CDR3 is TGTGCCAGCAGGCTAGCGGGGGGGCGGAAGACCCAGTACTTC. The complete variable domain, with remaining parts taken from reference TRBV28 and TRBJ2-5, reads DVKVTQSSRYLVKRTGEKVFLECVQDMDHENMFWYRQDPGLGLRLIYFSYDVKMKEKGDIPEGYSVSREKKERFSLILESASTNQTSMYLCASRLAGGRKTQYFGPGTRLLVL.

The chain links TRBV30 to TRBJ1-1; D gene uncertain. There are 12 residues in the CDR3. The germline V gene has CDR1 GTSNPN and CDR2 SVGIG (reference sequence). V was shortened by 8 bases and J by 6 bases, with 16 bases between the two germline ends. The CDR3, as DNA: TGTGCCCGGATAGCGGGAAAAGCTGAAGCTTTCTTT. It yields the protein CARIAGKAEAFF.

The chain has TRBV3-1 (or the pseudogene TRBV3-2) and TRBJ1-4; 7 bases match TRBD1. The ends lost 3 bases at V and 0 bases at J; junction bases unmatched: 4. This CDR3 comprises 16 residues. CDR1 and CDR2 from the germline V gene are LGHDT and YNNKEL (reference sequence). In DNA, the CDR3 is TGTGCCAGCAGCCACCGGGACAGTGCAACTAATGAAAAACTGTTTTTT. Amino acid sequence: CASSHRDSATNEKLFF.

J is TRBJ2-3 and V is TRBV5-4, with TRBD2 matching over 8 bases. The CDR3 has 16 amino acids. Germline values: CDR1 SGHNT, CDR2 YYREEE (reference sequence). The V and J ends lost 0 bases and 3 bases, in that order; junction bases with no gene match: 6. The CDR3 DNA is TGTGCCAGCAGCTTGGTAAAGGCTAGCGGGACAGATACGCAGTATTTT. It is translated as CASSLVKASGTDTQYF. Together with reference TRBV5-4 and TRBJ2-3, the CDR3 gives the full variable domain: ETGVTQSPTHLIKTRGQQVTLRCSSQSGHNTVSWYQQALGQGPQFIFQYYREEENGRGNFPPRFSGLQFPNYSSELNVNALELDDSALYLCASSLVKASGTDTQYFGPGTRLTVL.

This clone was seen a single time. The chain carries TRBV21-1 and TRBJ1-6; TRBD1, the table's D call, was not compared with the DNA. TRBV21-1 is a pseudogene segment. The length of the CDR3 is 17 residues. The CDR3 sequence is CASSYPPDRGGNSPLHF. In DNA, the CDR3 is TGTGCCAGCAGCTACCCCCCCGACCGAGGGGGCAATTCACCCCTCCACTTT.

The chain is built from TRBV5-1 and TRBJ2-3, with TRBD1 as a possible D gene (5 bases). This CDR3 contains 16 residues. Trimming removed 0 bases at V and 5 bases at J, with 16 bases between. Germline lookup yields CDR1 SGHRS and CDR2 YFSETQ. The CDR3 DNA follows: TGCGCCAGCAGCTTGGAGGGCTGGGCAGGGCGAGATACGCAGTATTTT. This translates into CASSLEGWAGRDTQYF.